This TCR beta chain was captured in a study of T-cell reconstitution after alpha-beta-depleted transplantation in children. Only a few counts were recorded for this clonotype. Its antigen is currently unknown. Unique molecular identifiers were used in preparing the TCRbeta library. In TCRdb, the PCR reads were re-called with MiXCR into one record per CDR3 protein. The table shows about 420,000 distinct CDR3 sequences, with around 15% occurring only once. Findings of the study overall: Reports say that about two months after transplant, the alpha-beta T cells came out of several hundred graft clones that had expanded. By one year post-transplant, T-cell counts and diversity largely arose from T cells that were newly produced.

The sequencing here drew on PBMCs, mostly from graft donor cells, taken 360 days after TCRalphabeta/CD19-depleted stem cell transplant. The sequence was obtained from a boy in the first two years of life who had a stem cell transplant for Wiskott-Aldrich syndrome, so the T cells may come from the graft donor.

CDR3 sequence (DNA): TGTGCCAGTAGTATTTTTTTCGATCAGCCCCAGCATTTT. This codes for CASSIFFDQPQHF. The chain has TRBV19 and TRBJ1-5; no clear D. The CDR3 extends over 13 amino acids. Trimming took 3 bases from V and 5 from J, leaving 8 bases between them. Germline CDR1 and CDR2: LNHDA and SQIVND (reference sequence).